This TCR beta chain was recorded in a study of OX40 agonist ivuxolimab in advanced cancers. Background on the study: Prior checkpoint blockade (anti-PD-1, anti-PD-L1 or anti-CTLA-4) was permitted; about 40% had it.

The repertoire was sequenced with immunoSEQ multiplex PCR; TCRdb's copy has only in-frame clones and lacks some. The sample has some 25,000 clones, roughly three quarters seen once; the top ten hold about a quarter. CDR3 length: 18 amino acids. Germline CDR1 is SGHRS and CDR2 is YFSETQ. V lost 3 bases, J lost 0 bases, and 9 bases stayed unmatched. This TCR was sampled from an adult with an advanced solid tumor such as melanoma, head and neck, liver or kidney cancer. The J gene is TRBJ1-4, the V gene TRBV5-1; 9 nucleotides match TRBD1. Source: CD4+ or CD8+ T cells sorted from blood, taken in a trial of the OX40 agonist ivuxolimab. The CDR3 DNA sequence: TGCGCCAGCAGCTGGACAGGGGTCTCATCTGCAACTAATGAAAAACTGTTTTTT. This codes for CASSWTGVSSATNEKLFF.